This is a list of T cell receptor beta chains from one sample in a study of beta chain features in type 1 diabetes. Some clones are missing from TCRdb's copy, which holds only in-frame ones; the method was immunoSEQ multiplex PCR. The table has under 900,000 clones, about a sixth seen once. The specimen was naive CD4+ T cells from blood. These receptors all stem from a woman in her late teens or twenties in good health. CDR3s include the opening cysteine and the closing phenylalanine or tryptophan. D genes are given only for firm matches. The size of a clone is reported for some rows only, either as once, few or many, or as a class for expanded clones.

j_gene | d_gene | abundance | v_gene | CDR3nt | CDR3aa
TRBJ2-7 | NA | NA | TRBV11-1 | TGTGCCAGCAGCTTACTAGGGAGCTACGAGCAGTACTTC | CASSLLGSYEQYF
TRBJ2-1 | NA | NA | TRBV20-1 | TGCAGTGGGGTTAATGAGCAGTTCTTC | CSGVNEQFF
TRBJ2-5 | TRBD2 | NA | TRBV4-1 | TGCGCCAGCAGCCAACTTAGCGGGACCACTCAAGAGACCCAGTACTTC | CASSQLSGTTQETQYF
TRBJ2-1 | TRBD1 | NA | TRBV28 | TGTGCCAGCCAGGGACAGGGAGGTATTTCCTACAATGAGCAGTTCTTC | CASQGQGGISYNEQFF
TRBJ2-1 | NA | NA | TRBV11-2 | TGTGCCAGCAGCTTAGGGACAGTCAATGAGCAGTTCTTC | CASSLGTVNEQFF
TRBJ1-2 | NA | many | TRBV16 | TGTGCCAGCAGCCAAGGGGACTCGTTTGGCTACACCTTC | CASSQGDSFGYTF
TRBJ1-4 | NA | few | TRBV7-2 | TGTGCCAGCAGCTTAACAGGGACTACTAATGAAAAACTGTTTTTT | CASSLTGTTNEKLFF
TRBJ2-1 | NA | NA | TRBV7-9 | TGTGCCAGCAGCCGAGGGCGGGCGGGCCCCGACAATGAGCAGTTCTTC | CASSRGRAGPDNEQFF
TRBJ2-7 | NA | few | TRBV20-1 | TGCAGTGCTAGTTACGAGCAGTACTTC | CSASYEQYF
TRBJ2-7 | NA | few | TRBV7-9 | TGTGCCAGCAGTCCGCCTAGCTCCTACGAGCAGTACTTC | CASSPPSSYEQYF
TRBJ1-3 | NA | NA | TRBV9 | TGTGCCAGCAGCGTGATCCCCACTGGAAACACCATATATTTT | CASSVIPTGNTIYF
TRBJ1-2 | NA | NA | TRBV25-1 | TGTGCCAGCAGTGGCCGGGGGACAAGTCCTAACTATGGCTACACCTTC | CASSGRGTSPNYGYTF
TRBJ2-2 | TRBD2 | NA | TRBV7-7 | TGTGCTAGCAGCCCCCGCCCGGGGGGGAGCACCGGGGAGCTGTTTTTT | CASSPRPGGSTGELFF
TRBJ2-1 | TRBD2 | NA | TRBV9 | TGTGCCAGCAGCGTAGTTGATAGCGGGGGCTGGGATGAGCAGTTCTTC | CASSVVDSGGWDEQFF
TRBJ1-4 | NA | NA | TRBV28 | TGTGCCAGCAGTCTCGCGGGGTCAAAACTGTTTTTT | CASSLAGSKLFF
TRBJ1-3 | NA | NA | TRBV5-1 | TGCGCCAGCAGCTTGGCCACAGGGATCGGGGACACCATATATTTT | CASSLATGIGDTIYF
TRBJ2-5 | TRBD2 | few | TRBV18 | TGTGCCAGCTCATCGGGGAGGGTAATCGGAGAGACCCAGTACTTC | CASSSGRVIGETQYF
TRBJ2-1 | NA | few | TRBV2 | TGTGCCAGCAGTCCAGAACAGGATAAGCAGTTCTTC | CASSPEQDKQFF
TRBJ2-1 | NA | few | TRBV28 | TGTGCCAGCAGTCTCCCCGGGACACTCAATGAGCAGTTCTTC | CASSLPGTLNEQFF
TRBJ1-5 | TRBD1 | few | TRBV28 | TGTGCCAGCAGTTCCTGGGACAGGGAATTACCCCAGCATTTT | CASSSWDRELPQHF
TRBJ1-5 | TRBD1 | few | TRBV10-3 | TGTGCCATCAAGCCGGACAGGCCTAATCAGCCCCAGCATTTT | CAIKPDRPNQPQHF
TRBJ2-2 | NA | few | TRBV2 | TGTGCCAGCAGTGAAGCGTGGACCGGGGAGCTGTTTTTT | CASSEAWTGELFF
TRBJ2-1 | NA | NA | TRBV6-6 | TGTGCCAGCAGAGTAGCGGAAAGCTACAATGAGCAGTTCTTC | CASRVAESYNEQFF
TRBJ2-1 | TRBD1 | few | TRBV5-4 | TGTGCCAGCAGCACCACAGGGGGCCCCTACAATGAGCAGTTCTTC | CASSTTGGPYNEQFF
TRBJ2-7 | TRBD1 | NA | TRBV7-9 | TGTGCCAGCAGCCCCGGACAGGGGGAGGGGCACTTC | CASSPGQGEGHF
TRBJ2-7 | TRBD2 | NA | TRBV4-2 | TGTGCCAGCAGCCCCGGGGGCCTAGCGGGAGTCCGTAGCTACGAGCAGTACTTC | CASSPGGLAGVRSYEQYF
TRBJ1-3 | NA | few | TRBV5-6 | TGTGCCAGCAGCTTGGACAGCTCTGGAAACACCATATATTTT | CASSLDSSGNTIYF
TRBJ1-2 | TRBD1 | NA | TRBV29-1 | TGCAGCGTTGTTGGGACAGCTTCCCGGGCGCGTGGCTACACCTTC | CSVVGTASRARGYTF
TRBJ2-5 | NA | NA | TRBV6-6 | TGTGCCAGCACCCAAATATCGGAGACCCAGTACTTC | CASTQISETQYF
TRBJ2-1 | TRBD2 | NA | TRBV6-5 | TGTGCCAGCAGCACCCCAGGGACTAGCGGGAGTGAATTCTTC | CASSTPGTSGSEFF
TRBJ2-3 | TRBD2 | NA | TRBV9 | TGTGCCAGCAGCGTAGCAGCGGGAGTTGTCACAGATACGCAGTATTTT | CASSVAAGVVTDTQYF
TRBJ1-1 | TRBD1 | NA | TRBV7-9 | TGTGCCAGCAGCTCGGAGCCGGGACAGGGGGCTTTGGATGAAGCTTTCTTT | CASSSEPGQGALDEAFF
TRBJ2-1 | NA | NA | TRBV9 | TGTGCCAGCAGCTCCCCGGGACCGACAGGCCTAAAGGCTACCTCCTACAATGAGCAGTTCTTC | CASSSPGPTGLKATSYNEQFF
TRBJ2-7 | NA | few | TRBV7-9 | TGTGCCAGCAGCCTCGGGTTCAACTCCCACGAGCAGTACTTC | CASSLGFNSHEQYF
TRBJ2-1 | TRBD2 | NA | TRBV11-2 | TGTGCCAGCAGCTTAAGGCTCGCTAGCGGGATCCCCTCCTACAATGAGCAGTTCTTC | CASSLRLASGIPSYNEQFF
TRBJ2-7 | NA | few | TRBV5-6 | TGTGCCAGCAGCTTACATGGCGGATCCTACGAGCAGTACTTC | CASSLHGGSYEQYF
TRBJ1-2 | NA | few | TRBV18 | TGTGCCAGCTCACCAGTGACTGACTTCAACTATGGCTACACCTTC | CASSPVTDFNYGYTF
TRBJ1-1 | NA | NA | TRBV15 | TGTGCCACCAGCCAAAAAGAGGTTCTCACTGAAGCTTTCTTT | CATSQKEVLTEAFF
TRBJ2-7 | NA | NA | TRBV7-9 | TGTGCCAGCAGCTTAGCTGGGTCCTACGAGCAGTACTTC | CASSLAGSYEQYF
TRBJ2-1 | NA | few | TRBV9 | TGTGCCAGCAGCGTAGCAGGGGATGAGCAGTTCTTC | CASSVAGDEQFF
TRBJ2-7 | TRBD1 | NA | TRBV5-4 | TGTGCCAGCAGCCCGGACAGGGCGTCCGACGAGCAGTACTTC | CASSPDRASDEQYF
TRBJ2-7 | NA | NA | TRBV7-2 | TGTGCCAGCAGTTTAAGGGGGGCCTACGAGCAGTACTTC | CASSLRGAYEQYF
TRBJ1-5 | TRBD1 | NA | TRBV19 | TGTGCCACCAGACAGGGGGATCAGCCCCAGCATTTT | CATRQGDQPQHF
TRBJ2-5 | TRBD1 | NA | TRBV5-1 | TGCGCCAGCAGCCGGGACAGCCAAGAGACCCAGTACTTC | CASSRDSQETQYF
TRBJ2-1 | NA | few | TRBV7-3 | TGTGCCAGCAGCTTAGGTGGCTGGAATGAGCAGTTCTTC | CASSLGGWNEQFF
TRBJ2-3 | NA | few | TRBV14 | TGTGCCAGCAGCGAGGGGGTAGATACGCAGTATTTT | CASSEGVDTQYF
TRBJ2-2 | TRBD2 | few | TRBV19 | TGTGCCAGTAGTAAACGACTAGCGGGAGGCACGAACACCGGGGAGCTGTTTTTT | CASSKRLAGGTNTGELFF